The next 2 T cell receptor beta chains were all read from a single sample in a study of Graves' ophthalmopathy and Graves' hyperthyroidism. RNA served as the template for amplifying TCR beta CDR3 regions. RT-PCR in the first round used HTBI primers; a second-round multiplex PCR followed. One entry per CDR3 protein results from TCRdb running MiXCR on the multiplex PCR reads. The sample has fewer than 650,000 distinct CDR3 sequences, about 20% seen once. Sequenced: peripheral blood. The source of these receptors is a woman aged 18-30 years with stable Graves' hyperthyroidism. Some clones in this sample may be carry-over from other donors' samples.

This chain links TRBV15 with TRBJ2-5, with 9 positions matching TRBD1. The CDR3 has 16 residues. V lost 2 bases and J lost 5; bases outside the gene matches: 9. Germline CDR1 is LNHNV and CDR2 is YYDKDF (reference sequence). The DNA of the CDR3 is TGTGCCACCAGCAGAAGGATACAGGGGGCCGCTGAGACCCAGTACTTC. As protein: CATSRRIQGAAETQYF.

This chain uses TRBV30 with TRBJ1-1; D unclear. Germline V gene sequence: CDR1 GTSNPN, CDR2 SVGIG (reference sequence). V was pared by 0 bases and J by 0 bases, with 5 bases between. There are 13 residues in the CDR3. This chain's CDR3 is CAWSVRVNTEAFF. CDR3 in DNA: TGTGCCTGGAGTGTGCGGGTGAACACTGAAGCTTTCTTT.